This T cell receptor beta chain was identified in a study of T cell repertoires in cytomegalovirus infection. Overall study findings and caveats: Ex vivo responses were dominated by HLA-C-restricted CMV-specific TCR beta clonotypes. Carriage of CMV together with the relevant HLA was identifiable through cumulative public TCR beta family frequency.

Trimming removed 7 bases from V and 3 bases from J; junction bases left unmatched: 5. Looked up from germline, CDR1 is KGHDR and CDR2 is SFDVKD. The CDR3 totals 15 residues. Details on this clonotype: No antigen is known for it.

Each CDR3 protein is one row after TCRdb ran MiXCR on the reads. The table has under 350,000 distinct CDR3 sequences, 20% to 25% seen once. This rearrangement joins TRBV24-1 to TRBJ2-1; the match to TRBD1 covers 10 bases. The sequence derives from a human donor in good health (CMV status not recorded). Some clones in this sample may be carry-over from other donors' samples. The source was cultured PBMCs, collected from culture after CMV antigen stimulation. CDR3 region: CATSTGTGDYNEQFF. In DNA, the CDR3 is TGTGCCACCAGCACCGGGACAGGGGACTACAATGAGCAGTTCTTC.